Listed below are T cell receptor beta chains from one sample, sequenced in a study of Graves' ophthalmopathy and Graves' hyperthyroidism. TCRdb processed the multiplex PCR reads anew with MiXCR; each CDR3 protein has one entry. The data show 200,000 to 250,000 distinct CDR3 sequences, with 45% to 55% seen just once and more than 45% held by the top ten. The sequenced sample consisted of peripheral blood. All receptors come from an adult man with Graves' ophthalmopathy. Both conserved end residues are part of each CDR3. D genes are given only for firm matches. Size tells how often a clone was seen (once, few, many) or the class of an expanded clone, and some rows leave it out.

V gene: TRBV5-1
J gene: TRBJ1-2
clone size: few
D gene: TRBD1
CDR3 protein: CASSFTGDYGYTF
CDR3 DNA: TGCGCCAGCAGCTTCACAGGGGACTATGGCTACACCTTC

V gene: TRBV10-2
J gene: TRBJ1-5
clone size: many
D gene: NA
CDR3 protein: CASSEGAGNQPQHF
CDR3 DNA: TGCGCCAGCAGTGAGGGGGCAGGGAATCAGCCCCAGCATTTT

V gene: TRBV5-1
J gene: TRBJ2-7
clone size: NA
D gene: NA
CDR3 protein: CASSITDYEQYF
CDR3 DNA: TGCGCCAGCAGCATCACAGATTACGAGCAGTACTTC

V gene: TRBV12-3/TRBV12-4
J gene: TRBJ2-5
clone size: NA
D gene: NA
CDR3 protein: CASTQGAGPRETQYF
CDR3 DNA: TGTGCCAGCACCCAGGGAGCAGGGCCCCGGGAGACCCAGTACTTC

V gene: TRBV25-1
J gene: TRBJ2-7
clone size: few
D gene: TRBD2
CDR3 protein: CASSEGPGGRYF
CDR3 DNA: TGTGCCAGCAGTGAGGGTCCGGGGGGGAGGTACTTC

V gene: TRBV12-3/TRBV12-4
J gene: TRBJ2-2
clone size: NA
D gene: NA
CDR3 protein: CASRQGGGHTGELFF
CDR3 DNA: TGTGCCAGCAGACAGGGGGGGGGGCATACCGGGGAGCTGTTTTTT

V gene: TRBV15
J gene: TRBJ2-7
clone size: few
D gene: NA
CDR3 protein: CATSREGISYEQYF
CDR3 DNA: TGTGCCACCAGCAGAGAAGGCATCTCCTACGAGCAGTACTTC

V gene: TRBV7-2
J gene: TRBJ1-5
clone size: NA
D gene: NA
CDR3 protein: CASSWGASSNQPQHF
CDR3 DNA: TGTGCCAGCAGCTGGGGAGCAAGTAGCAATCAGCCCCAGCATTTT

V gene: TRBV25-1
J gene: TRBJ1-5
clone size: many
D gene: NA
CDR3 protein: CASSRGNGQPQHF
CDR3 DNA: TGTGCCAGCAGCAGGGGCAACGGTCAGCCCCAGCATTTT

V gene: TRBV20-1
J gene: TRBJ2-7
clone size: NA
D gene: TRBD2
CDR3 protein: CSAPVEAGGGVEQYF
CDR3 DNA: TGCAGTGCTCCCGTGGAGGCGGGAGGAGGGGTTGAGCAGTACTTC

V gene: TRBV7-8
J gene: TRBJ1-2
clone size: NA
D gene: NA
CDR3 protein: CASSVTGSYGYTF
CDR3 DNA: TGTGCCAGCAGCGTAACGGGCTCCTATGGCTACACCTTC

V gene: TRBV2
J gene: TRBJ1-2
clone size: few
D gene: NA
CDR3 protein: CASTIRGSGYGYTF
CDR3 DNA: TGTGCCAGCACTATTCGGGGGTCGGGCTATGGCTACACCTTC

V gene: TRBV10-3
J gene: TRBJ2-3
clone size: few
D gene: NA
CDR3 protein: CAITDRDALSDTQYF
CDR3 DNA: TGTGCCATCACGGACCGGGACGCATTGTCTGATACGCAGTATTTT

V gene: TRBV7-2
J gene: TRBJ1-5
clone size: few
D gene: TRBD1
CDR3 protein: CASSGGTGGRQPQHF
CDR3 DNA: TGTGCCAGCAGCGGCGGGACAGGGGGGCGTCAGCCCCAGCATTTT

V gene: TRBV5-1
J gene: TRBJ2-5
clone size: NA
D gene: NA
CDR3 protein: CASSFGNKGETQYF
CDR3 DNA: TGCGCCAGCAGCTTCGGAAATAAGGGAGAGACCCAGTACTTC

V gene: TRBV3-1
J gene: TRBJ2-7
clone size: NA
D gene: NA
CDR3 protein: CASTLDGEQYF
CDR3 DNA: TGTGCCAGTACCCTGGACGGCGAGCAGTACTTC

V gene: TRBV10-3
J gene: TRBJ1-4
clone size: NA
D gene: NA
CDR3 protein: CASSSSGLEKLFF
CDR3 DNA: TGTGCCAGCAGCTCCTCGGGTCTCGAAAAACTGTTTTTT

V gene: TRBV7-2
J gene: TRBJ2-2
clone size: NA
D gene: TRBD2
CDR3 protein: CASSRAGGIDTGELFF
CDR3 DNA: TGTGCCAGCAGCCGAGCGGGGGGGATTGACACCGGGGAGCTGTTTTTT

V gene: TRBV20-1
J gene: TRBJ2-5
clone size: NA
D gene: TRBD1
CDR3 protein: CSARGDSQTQYF
CDR3 DNA: TGCAGTGCTAGAGGGGACAGCCAGACCCAGTACTTC

V gene: TRBV7-9
J gene: TRBJ1-4
clone size: NA
D gene: NA
CDR3 protein: CASSADAPGDEKLFF
CDR3 DNA: TGTGCCAGCAGCGCCGATGCCCCGGGGGATGAAAAACTGTTTTTT

V gene: TRBV24-1
J gene: TRBJ1-1
clone size: NA
D gene: TRBD1
CDR3 protein: CATSDREGAGTEAFF
CDR3 DNA: TGTGCCACCAGTGATCGGGAGGGGGCCGGAACTGAAGCTTTCTTT

V gene: TRBV6-5
J gene: TRBJ1-1
clone size: NA
D gene: NA
CDR3 protein: CASSSGGAEAFF
CDR3 DNA: TGTGCCAGCAGTTCGGGTGGGGCTGAAGCTTTCTTT

V gene: TRBV7-8
J gene: TRBJ2-7
clone size: few
D gene: NA
CDR3 protein: CASSEDTNSYEQYF
CDR3 DNA: TGTGCCAGCAGCGAGGACACAAACTCCTACGAGCAGTACTTC

V gene: TRBV7-2
J gene: TRBJ2-2
clone size: NA
D gene: TRBD2
CDR3 protein: CASSPLAGVRGTGELFF
CDR3 DNA: TGTGCCAGCAGCCCACTAGCGGGAGTTAGGGGCACCGGGGAGCTGTTTTTT

V gene: TRBV5-4
J gene: TRBJ2-7
clone size: NA
D gene: TRBD2
CDR3 protein: CASSSTSNRPSGDF
CDR3 DNA: TGTGCCAGCAGCTCTACAAGCAACAGGCCTAGCGGCGACTTC

V gene: TRBV12-3/TRBV12-4
J gene: TRBJ1-2
clone size: NA
D gene: TRBD1
CDR3 protein: CASSPWTGEGSWAGYTF
CDR3 DNA: TGTGCCAGCAGTCCCTGGACAGGGGAAGGTTCTTGGGCTGGCTACACCTTC

V gene: TRBV9
J gene: TRBJ2-7
clone size: NA
D gene: TRBD1
CDR3 protein: CASSPGGSREQYF
CDR3 DNA: TGTGCCAGCAGCCCAGGGGGCTCGCGGGAGCAGTACTTC

V gene: TRBV30
J gene: TRBJ2-7
clone size: NA
D gene: TRBD1
CDR3 protein: CAWSGPGQGYEQYF
CDR3 DNA: TGTGCCTGGAGTGGTCCGGGACAGGGCTACGAGCAGTACTTC

V gene: TRBV6-6
J gene: TRBJ1-2
clone size: NA
D gene: NA
CDR3 protein: CASSSGYGYTF
CDR3 DNA: TGTGCCAGCAGTTCTGGGTATGGCTACACCTTC

V gene: TRBV29-1
J gene: TRBJ1-1
clone size: NA
D gene: TRBD1
CDR3 protein: CSVEVHRGLAFF
CDR3 DNA: TGCAGCGTTGAAGTCCACAGGGGACTAGCTTTCTTT

V gene: TRBV4-1
J gene: TRBJ1-1
clone size: NA
D gene: NA
CDR3 protein: CASSQASGFAFF
CDR3 DNA: TGCGCCAGCAGCCAAGCCTCGGGTTTCGCTTTCTTT

V gene: TRBV12-3/TRBV12-4
J gene: TRBJ2-2
clone size: few
D gene: NA
CDR3 protein: CASGLGVGAGTGELFF
CDR3 DNA: TGTGCTAGTGGTCTAGGGGTTGGGGCCGGGACCGGGGAGCTGTTTTTT

V gene: TRBV7-2
J gene: TRBJ1-2
clone size: NA
D gene: NA
CDR3 protein: CASSVMGSGYTF
CDR3 DNA: TGTGCCAGCAGCGTCATGGGGTCTGGCTACACCTTC

V gene: TRBV19
J gene: TRBJ2-2
clone size: NA
D gene: TRBD2
CDR3 protein: CANTLWTSGKAGELFF
CDR3 DNA: TGTGCCAATACTCTTTGGACTAGCGGGAAGGCCGGGGAGCTGTTTTTT

V gene: TRBV20-1
J gene: TRBJ1-2
clone size: NA
D gene: NA
CDR3 protein: CSARDPGDWDYGYTF
CDR3 DNA: TGCAGTGCTAGAGATCCAGGGGATTGGGACTATGGCTACACCTTC

V gene: TRBV15
J gene: TRBJ1-4
clone size: many
D gene: NA
CDR3 protein: CATSRDRAATNEKLFF
CDR3 DNA: TGTGCCACCAGCAGAGATCGGGCAGCAACTAATGAAAAACTGTTTTTT

V gene: TRBV10-3
J gene: TRBJ2-7
clone size: NA
D gene: TRBD1
CDR3 protein: CASRYRGRGSDEQYF
CDR3 DNA: TGTGCCAGCAGATACCGGGGCAGGGGGAGCGACGAGCAGTACTTC

V gene: TRBV10-3
J gene: TRBJ2-5
clone size: few
D gene: TRBD2
CDR3 protein: CAISEEAGGAETQYF
CDR3 DNA: TGTGCCATCAGTGAGGAGGCGGGGGGGGCGGAGACCCAGTACTTC

V gene: TRBV11-2
J gene: TRBJ2-7
clone size: once
D gene: NA
CDR3 protein: CASSPKVRANSYEQYF
CDR3 DNA: TGTGCCAGCAGCCCAAAAGTAAGGGCCAACTCCTACGAGCAGTACTTC

V gene: TRBV19
J gene: TRBJ1-5
clone size: few
D gene: NA
CDR3 protein: CASTLRVGREVNQPQHF
CDR3 DNA: TGTGCCAGTACCTTGAGGGTGGGGAGGGAGGTCAATCAGCCCCAGCATTTT

V gene: TRBV25-1
J gene: TRBJ2-3
clone size: NA
D gene: NA
CDR3 protein: CASTTTGVGDTQYF
CDR3 DNA: TGTGCCAGCACTACAACGGGAGTGGGAGATACGCAGTATTTT

V gene: TRBV12-3/TRBV12-4
J gene: TRBJ2-7
clone size: NA
D gene: TRBD1
CDR3 protein: CASSLWGQGANEQYF
CDR3 DNA: TGTGCCAGCAGTTTATGGGGACAGGGGGCTAACGAGCAGTACTTC

V gene: TRBV20-1
J gene: TRBJ1-1
clone size: NA
D gene: NA
CDR3 protein: CSARDKDRPKGNTEAFF
CDR3 DNA: TGCAGTGCTAGAGATAAGGACCGACCAAAAGGGAACACTGAAGCTTTCTTT

V gene: TRBV10-1
J gene: TRBJ2-5
clone size: many
D gene: NA
CDR3 protein: CASGTTDQETQYF
CDR3 DNA: TGCGCCAGCGGGACGACAGACCAAGAGACCCAGTACTTC

V gene: TRBV7-3
J gene: TRBJ2-2
clone size: NA
D gene: NA
CDR3 protein: CASSLSAGGYTGELFF
CDR3 DNA: TGTGCCAGCAGCTTATCGGCAGGGGGGTACACCGGGGAGCTGTTTTTT

V gene: TRBV19
J gene: TRBJ1-1
clone size: few
D gene: TRBD1
CDR3 protein: CASSIGWTGGTEAFF
CDR3 DNA: TGTGCCAGTAGTATAGGCTGGACAGGGGGCACTGAAGCTTTCTTT

V gene: TRBV5-1
J gene: TRBJ2-7
clone size: NA
D gene: TRBD1
CDR3 protein: CASSGGSQGIYEQYF
CDR3 DNA: TGCGCCAGCAGCGGCGGATCACAGGGGATCTACGAGCAGTACTTC

V gene: TRBV25-1
J gene: TRBJ2-2
clone size: NA
D gene: TRBD1
CDR3 protein: CASTRTGDTGKLFF
CDR3 DNA: TGTGCCAGCACTAGGACAGGGGACACCGGGAAGCTGTTTTTT

V gene: TRBV7-8
J gene: TRBJ2-7
clone size: NA
D gene: NA
CDR3 protein: CASSLRGPGQGREQYF
CDR3 DNA: TGCGCCAGCAGCTTGAGGGGCCCCGGGCAGGGGAGAGAGCAGTACTTC

V gene: TRBV20-1
J gene: TRBJ1-5
clone size: NA
D gene: NA
CDR3 protein: CSAGPGGLSNQPQHF
CDR3 DNA: TGCAGTGCTGGCCCAGGAGGGTTAAGCAATCAGCCCCAGCATTTT